A single T cell receptor beta chain is shown here with its context. No antigen is known for it. These data originate in a study of a mutant IDH1 vaccine in newly diagnosed glioma. As for the study in general: Vaccination followed radiotherapy alone by 4-6 weeks, or accompanied temozolomide cycles. Sex among treated patients split about 60% male, roughly 38% female; mean age was approximately 38 years. Patients previously underwent radiotherapy, temozolomide, or both, and most underwent both.

Points from the study as a whole: Pseudoprogression seemingly bore no relation to changes in top peripheral T cell clonotypes.

Time point in this sample: week 11, during vaccination. All doses held 300 ug of mutant IDH1 20-mer peptide, with topical imiquimod. The method was immunoSEQ multiplex PCR; TCRdb's version includes in-frame clones alone and lacks a portion of them. The table lists about 64,000 clones, around 84% of them singletons. This clonotype originated in a woman aged 45-59 years with glioma. Here the sequenced sample was PBMCs, taken from a glioma patient whose treatment included an IDH1 peptide vaccine.

In nucleotides, the CDR3 is TGTGCCAGCAGCTTAGGTCCCAGGCAGGGAAGATACGAGCAGTACTTC. Translated: CASSLGPRQGRYEQYF. The genes are TRBV7-6 and TRBJ2-7; D perhaps matches TRBD1 (5 bases). Looked up from germline, CDR1 is SGHVS and CDR2 is FNYEAQ. The CDR3 is made up of 16 amino acids. With 1 base removed from V and 4 bases from J, the gap between germline ends came to 17 bases.